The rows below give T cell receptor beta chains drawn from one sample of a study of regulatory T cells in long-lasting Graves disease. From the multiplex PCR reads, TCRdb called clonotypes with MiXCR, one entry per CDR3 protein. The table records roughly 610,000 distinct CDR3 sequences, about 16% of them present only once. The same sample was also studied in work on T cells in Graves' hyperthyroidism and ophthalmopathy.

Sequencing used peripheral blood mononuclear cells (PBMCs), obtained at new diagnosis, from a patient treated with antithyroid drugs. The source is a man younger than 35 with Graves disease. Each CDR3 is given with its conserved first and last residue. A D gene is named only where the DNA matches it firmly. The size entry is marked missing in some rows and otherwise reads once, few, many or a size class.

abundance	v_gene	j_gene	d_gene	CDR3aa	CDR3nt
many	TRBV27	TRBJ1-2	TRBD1	CASSMDRGYGYTF	TGTGCCAGCAGTATGGACAGGGGATATGGCTACACCTTC
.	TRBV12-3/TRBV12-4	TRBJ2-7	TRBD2	CASSVVRRGLALFGSYEQYF	TGTGCCAGCAGTGTTGTGCGACGGGGACTAGCGCTTTTCGGGTCCTACGAGCAGTACTTC
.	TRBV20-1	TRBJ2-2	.	CSARSTTYTGELFF	TGCAGTGCTCGATCGACAACCTACACCGGGGAGCTGTTTTTT
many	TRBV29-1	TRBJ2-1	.	CILGGSSYNEQFF	TGCATCCTAGGGGGGAGCTCCTACAATGAGCAGTTCTTC
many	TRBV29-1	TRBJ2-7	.	CSVEETYEQYF	TGCAGCGTTGAAGAGACCTACGAGCAGTACTTC
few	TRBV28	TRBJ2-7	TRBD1	CASRNRGTGYEQYF	TGTGCCAGCAGAAATAGAGGGACAGGCTACGAGCAGTACTTC
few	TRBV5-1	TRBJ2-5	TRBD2	CASSGGTSQETQYF	TGCGCCAGCAGCGGGGGGACTAGTCAAGAGACCCAGTACTTC
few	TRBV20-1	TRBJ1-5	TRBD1	CSARGGQGWNQPQHF	TGCAGTGCTAGAGGGGGACAGGGGTGGAATCAGCCCCAGCATTTT
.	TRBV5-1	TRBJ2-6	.	CASSLRSGGANVLTF	TGCGCCAGCAGCTTAAGGTCCGGGGGGGCCAACGTCCTGACTTTC
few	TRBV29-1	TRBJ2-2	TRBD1	CSVGQGDGELFF	TGCAGCGTGGGGCAGGGGGACGGGGAGCTGTTTTTT
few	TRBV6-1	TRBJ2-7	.	CASSVGLYEQYF	TGTGCCAGCAGTGTGGGACTTTACGAGCAGTACTTC
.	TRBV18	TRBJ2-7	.	CASPLGGSYEQYF	TGTGCCAGCCCACTAGGGGGTTCCTACGAGCAGTACTTC
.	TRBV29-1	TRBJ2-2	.	CSVEPLPGELFF	TGCAGCGTTGAACCATTACCCGGGGAGCTGTTTTTT
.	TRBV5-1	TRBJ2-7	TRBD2	CASSWGGEASYEQYF	TGCGCCAGCAGCTGGGGGGGGGAGGCCTCCTACGAGCAGTACTTC
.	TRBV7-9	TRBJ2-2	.	CASSLGDLTGELFF	TGTGCCAGCAGCTTAGGAGACCTCACCGGGGAGCTGTTTTTT
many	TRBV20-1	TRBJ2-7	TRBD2	CSAINYSGSDEQYF	TGCAGTGCTATAAACTATAGCGGGAGTGACGAGCAGTACTTC
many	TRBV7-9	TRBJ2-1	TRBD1	CASRGRDRVYNEQFF	TGTGCCAGCAGGGGCCGGGACAGGGTATACAATGAGCAGTTCTTC
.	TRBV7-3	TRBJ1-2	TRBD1	CASSPGQEYGYTF	TGTGCCAGCAGCCCTGGACAGGAGTATGGCTACACCTTC
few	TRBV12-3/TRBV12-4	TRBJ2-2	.	CASSGKNAGELFF	TGTGCCAGCAGTGGAAAGAACGCCGGGGAGCTGTTTTTT
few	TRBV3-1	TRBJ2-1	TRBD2	CASSQASWGGNEQFF	TGTGCCAGCAGCCAAGCCTCCTGGGGGGGCAATGAGCAGTTCTTC
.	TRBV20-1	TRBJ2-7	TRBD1	CSASLHRGDRGADEQYF	TGCAGTGCTAGTCTCCATAGGGGGGACAGGGGTGCGGACGAGCAGTACTTC
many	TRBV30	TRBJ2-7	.	CAWVLDSYPYEQYF	TGTGCCTGGGTACTCGACAGCTATCCCTACGAGCAGTACTTC